This entry describes one T cell receptor beta chain. In the study's own analysis: The authors estimated nucleated cell counts from reference gene primer amplification. The protocol was immunoSEQ multiplex PCR, while the TCRdb copy is restricted to in-frame clones and leaves out a portion. V and J calls and clone size are copied from that table; D and trimming were computed from the DNA. The table shows about 230,000 clones, with approximately 82% occurring only once. This entry comes from a study of blood T cell repertoires in COVID-19. About the study: Some COVID-19 samples were acute and others convalescent; all came from the United States, Italy and Spain. Sources were T cells, B-cell-depleted T cells, or PBMCs; the material itself was cDNA or gDNA.

CDR1 and CDR2 from the germline V gene are SQVTM and ANQGSEA. Trimming removed 1 base from V and 4 bases from J, with 14 bases in between. The CDR3 extends over 14 amino acids. This TCR derives from a woman in her 70s with active or convalescent COVID-19. Input material: peripheral blood. V and J are TRBV29-1 and TRBJ2-7, with a possible D match to TRBD1 (5 bases). The CDR3 loop reads CSVEGTGHGYEQYF. CDR3 nucleotide sequence: TGCAGCGTTGAAGGCACAGGTCACGGGTACGAGCAGTACTTC.